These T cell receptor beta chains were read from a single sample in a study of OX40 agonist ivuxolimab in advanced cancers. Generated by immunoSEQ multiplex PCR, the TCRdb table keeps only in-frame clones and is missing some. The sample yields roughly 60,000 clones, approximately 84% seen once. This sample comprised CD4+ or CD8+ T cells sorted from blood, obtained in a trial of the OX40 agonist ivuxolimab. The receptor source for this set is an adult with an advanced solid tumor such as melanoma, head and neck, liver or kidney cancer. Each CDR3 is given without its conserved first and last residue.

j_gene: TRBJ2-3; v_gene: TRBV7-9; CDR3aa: ASSLAGPSTDTQY
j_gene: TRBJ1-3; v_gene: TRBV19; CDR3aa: ASSRQGDGNTIY
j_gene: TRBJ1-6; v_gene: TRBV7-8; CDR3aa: ASSLVEGLGDSPLH
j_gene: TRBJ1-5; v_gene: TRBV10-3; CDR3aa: AGGTGDAQPQH
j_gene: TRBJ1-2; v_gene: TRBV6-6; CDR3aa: ASSSPRNYVYT
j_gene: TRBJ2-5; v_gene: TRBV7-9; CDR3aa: ASSLGAGIQETQY
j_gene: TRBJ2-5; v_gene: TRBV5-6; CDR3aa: ASSLGGLAGVETQY
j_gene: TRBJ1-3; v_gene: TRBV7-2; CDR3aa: ASSWDRVGNTIY
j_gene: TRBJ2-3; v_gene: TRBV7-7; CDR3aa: ASSPIQGADTQY
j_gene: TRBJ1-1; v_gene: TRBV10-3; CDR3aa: AISESSGLGNTEAF
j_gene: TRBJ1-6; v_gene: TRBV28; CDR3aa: AGSSGPYNSPLH
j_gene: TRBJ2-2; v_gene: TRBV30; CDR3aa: AFRDRGNTGELF
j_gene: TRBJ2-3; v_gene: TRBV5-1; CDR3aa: ASIHSGSSTDTQY
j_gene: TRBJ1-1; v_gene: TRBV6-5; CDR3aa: ASSSGAEAF
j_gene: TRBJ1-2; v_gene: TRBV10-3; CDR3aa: AISEGARWGYT
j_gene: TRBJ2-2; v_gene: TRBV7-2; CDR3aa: ASSLSRVGTGELF
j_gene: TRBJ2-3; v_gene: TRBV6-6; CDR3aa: ASSYAGAADTQY
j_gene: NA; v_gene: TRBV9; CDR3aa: ASSPRWGENYEQY
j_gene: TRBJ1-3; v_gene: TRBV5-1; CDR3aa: ASSPETGAGNTIY
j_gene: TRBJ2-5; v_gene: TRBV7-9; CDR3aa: ASSLGRGQETQY
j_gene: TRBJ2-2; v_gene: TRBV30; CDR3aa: AWRREQNTGELF
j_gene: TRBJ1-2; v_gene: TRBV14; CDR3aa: ASSLARLNGYT
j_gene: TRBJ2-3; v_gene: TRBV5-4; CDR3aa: ASSLLGLRTDTQY
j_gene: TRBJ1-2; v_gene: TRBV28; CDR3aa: ASSFGGDGYT
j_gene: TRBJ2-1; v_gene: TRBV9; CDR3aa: ASSAGLALPNAKF
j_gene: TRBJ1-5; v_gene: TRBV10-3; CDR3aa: AIGTGESNQPQH
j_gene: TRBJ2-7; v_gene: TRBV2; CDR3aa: ASRVNRALEQY
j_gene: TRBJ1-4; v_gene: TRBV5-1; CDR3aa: ASSPRTGLEEKLF
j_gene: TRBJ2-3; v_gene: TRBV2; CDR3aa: ASRRDGTQY
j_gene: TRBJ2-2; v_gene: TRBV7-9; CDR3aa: ASSSSILAGESGELF
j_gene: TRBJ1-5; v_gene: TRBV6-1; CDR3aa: ASSVSGGARQPQH
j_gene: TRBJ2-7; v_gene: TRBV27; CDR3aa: ASLWDEQY
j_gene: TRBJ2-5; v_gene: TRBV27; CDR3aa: ASSLSRQGGETQY
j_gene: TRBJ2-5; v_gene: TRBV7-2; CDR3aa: ASSLVGGEYETQY
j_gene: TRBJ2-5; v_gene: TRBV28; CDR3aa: ASGRHQETQY
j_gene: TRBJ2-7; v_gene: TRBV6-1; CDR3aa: ASSELRRGLASSYEQY
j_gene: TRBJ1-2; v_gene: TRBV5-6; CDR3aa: ASNKRQGAAGYT
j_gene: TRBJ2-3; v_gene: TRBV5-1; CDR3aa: ASSLALAGDSDTQY
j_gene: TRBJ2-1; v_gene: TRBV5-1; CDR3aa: ASSFRTSGVDNEQF
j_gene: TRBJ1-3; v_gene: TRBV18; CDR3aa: ASSTGLGNTIY